This entry describes one TCR beta chain. This clone's antigen is unknown. Nothing much larger sits one base from this clone, and base qualities are not available. Counted from cysteine to phenylalanine, this CDR3 has 15 amino acids. The retained sequence is limited to the CDR3, 45 bases, with the frame set at the first base. From a lookup of the germline V gene (reference sequence), CDR1 and CDR2 are LNHDA and SQIVND. The trim is 3 bases for V and 7 bases for J, with a gap of 18 bases between the germline ends. Libraries were prepared through PCR. DNA from cultured CD4+ T cells was subjected to TCR sequencing with the Oncomine TCR Beta short-read assay at the Johns Hopkins FTIC core. Genomic DNA was extracted from the cultured CD4+ T cells with the QIAamp micro DNA kit. Oncomine TCR Beta libraries made from cultured CD4+ T cells were pooled using unique dual indexes and sequenced on an Illumina iSeq 100. Per the source publication's procedure: Non-productive sequences were removed, and CDR3s not starting with C, not ending with F or W, or shorter than 7 amino acids were discarded. The MANAFEST web application was used to identify antigen-specific clonotypes by comparing peptide-stimulated wells against reference wells and other culture wells. Positive clones required FDR below 0.05, an odds ratio above 5, and productive frequency above 0.1% in at least two of three replicate wells. Cross-reactive clonotypes were defined as significantly expanded in both SARS-CoV-2 spike wells and at least one common cold coronavirus spike condition. CDR3 homology was assessed with Levenshtein distances (stringdist) and unrooted phylogenetic trees (ape) in R version 3.6.1. The public reads were reanalyzed by TCRdb: fastp trimming at Q25, MiXCR alignment, in-frame beta chains only. All rows with the same CDR3 protein become a single entry with the most common DNA and genes. These V and J calls rely on TCRdb rather than the paper's analysis. The sample contains about 15,000 distinct CDR3 sequences, around 73% of them found a single time. The top ten hold approximately 10% of the sample.

The data were obtained in a study of vaccination and CD4 T cells after COVID-19 (dated by TCRdb to 2022 to 2024). As for the study more broadly: Convalescent patients had a positive SARS-CoV-2 result on nasal swab PCR, and of these patients, several had mild disease and one had severe disease. Six males and four females were included in the convalescent cohort, with two Hispanic individuals, seven Caucasians, two Asians and one multiracial person represented. Participants got two doses of the Pfizer-BioNTech BNT162b2 vaccine (n=8) or two doses of the Moderna mRNA-1273 vaccine (n=2). Post-COVID blood samples were collected from convalescent patients a median of around 96 days after diagnosis, with a range of about 30 to 161 days. Post-vaccine blood samples were taken a median of roughly 75 days after the second vaccine dose, with a range of roughly 13 to 250 days. The cultures were stimulated with overlapping spike peptide pools from SARS-CoV-2 and from the common cold coronaviruses HCoV-NL63, HCoV-OC43 and HCoV-229E. Control cultures used a CEFX viral epitope pool as positive control, an HIV-1 Nef peptide pool as negative control, or no peptide. In approximately eleven COVID-19 convalescent patients and a handful of infection-naive healthy vaccine recipients, the spike-specific CD4+ TCR repertoire before mRNA vaccination was compared with the repertoire after mRNA vaccination.

The treatment or condition tag for this specimen amounts to: roughly 11-day PBMC culture with coronavirus spike peptide pools or control peptides (ViraFEST assay). To expand antigen-specific T cells with peptide pools and then pick out the expanded clonotypes through TCR sequencing, the study relied on the ViraFEST assay. The convalescent patients' positive SARS-CoV-2 PCR tests fell between March and December 2020, which was before the Alpha, Beta and Delta variants emerged in the United States. Each well held about 2.2 million PBMCs cultured in IMDM containing about 5% human AB serum and approximately 9.4 IU/ml IL-2, with approximately 9.2 ug/ml peptide pools added. Half of the culture medium was replaced with fresh IL-2-containing medium on days 3 and 7. After about 10 days of culture, CD4+ T cells were isolated by negative selection using the EasySep CD4+ T cell isolation kit. Ficoll-Paque Plus gradient centrifugation was used to isolate PBMCs from whole blood, and the isolated PBMCs were then either used fresh or cryopreserved at -140C. Each culture condition was generally run in triplicate wells.

Findings and caveats that apply to the study as a whole: Although the median number of SARS-CoV-2-reactive clonotypes went up from 21 after infection to approximately 40 after vaccination, the increase was not significant. Among the post-vaccine SARS-CoV-2-reactive clones in convalescent patients, a median roughly 85% showed up only after vaccination, which suggests vaccine-specific priming. The study included relatively few convalescent patients and did not analyze early timepoints after natural infection. Of the vaccine-specific clones in convalescent patients, 304 of 307, or nearly all, reacted only to SARS-CoV-2 spike and did not cross-react with common cold coronaviruses.

The clonotype originates from a human donor who had recovered from COVID-19. The chain is assembled from TRBV19 and TRBJ2-5; the D call is tentative, TRBD1 or TRBD2, as each matches 6 bases. Sequencing was carried out using CD4+ T cells from blood, cultured in vitro. CDR3 loop: CASSMRGARVGTQYF. The nucleotides read TGTGCCAGTAGTATGAGGGGGGCCCGTGTCGGGACCCAGTACTTC.